This T cell receptor (beta chain) was captured by sequencing in a study of blood T cell repertoires in COVID-19. Here immunoSEQ multiplex PCR was the method, and the copy in TCRdb shows in-frame clones only, minus some. The data hold 50,000 to 65,000 clones, with 75% to 90% observed a single time. The CDR3 extends over 15 amino acids. Germline lookup yields CDR1 SGDLS and CDR2 YYNGEE. The V and J ends lost 0 bases and 6 bases respectively, with 13 bases between them. This clone was observed a handful of times. The chain joins TRBV9 to TRBJ2-1, with TRBD2 as a possible D gene (6 bases). The sequence derives from a man aged 60 to 75 with acute or convalescent COVID-19. Sequencing was done on a sample of peripheral blood. The DNA for the CDR3 is TGTGCCAGCAGCGTAGGTGGGACTCCGGGCAATGAGCAGTTCTTC. The encoded protein is CASSVGGTPGNEQFF.